Given below is one T cell receptor beta chain in context. Germline loops: CDR1 SEHNR, CDR2 FQNEAQ (reference sequence). The V end lost 5 bases, the J end lost 0 bases, and 10 bases lay between the germline ends. The CDR3 is 14 residues long. The entry originates in a study of Ad26.COV2.S vaccination and SARS-CoV-2 variants. The data were produced by immunoSEQ multiplex PCR, yet TCRdb's version contains in-frame clones alone and is incomplete. The sample records approximately 410,000 clones, approximately 90% being singletons. Documented treatment: about 20 received Ad26.COV2.S at low or high dose, single or two shots; 5 received placebo; per-sample allocation not given. Vaccine and placebo recipients were sampled on day 63 after the first injection.

This sequence joins TRBV7-9 and TRBJ1-1; D not certain. The sequencing here drew on peripheral blood, taken in a trial of Ad26.COV2.S vaccine versus placebo. This receptor was taken from a person between 18 and 65 years old who received the Ad26.COV2.S COVID-19 vaccine or a placebo. Here the CDR3 reads CASSPRAVNTEAFF. CDR3 in DNA: TGTGCCAGCAGCCCCCGGGCGGTGAACACTGAAGCTTTCTTT.